This T cell receptor (beta chain) was documented in a study of cytotoxic CD8 clonotypes in ibrutinib-treated CLL. This clone was found a few times. The antigen is unknown. Deep sequencing aimed at 1 in 200,000 to 1 in 1 million T cells' resolution. TCRdb's table, derived via immunoSEQ multiplex PCR, lists solely in-frame clones and lacks some. The table includes around 310,000 clones, 70% to 80% detected once. Study results and caveats: Upon ibrutinib response clonality rose, and upon progression it fell back toward baseline.

From germline, CDR1 is SGHTA and CDR2 FQGNSA. The V and J ends lost 4 bases and 0 bases respectively, with 12 bases between them. The length of the CDR3 is 16 residues. The source is a human donor with chronic lymphocytic leukemia. The starting material was PBMCs, obtained before ibrutinib treatment. The V call is TRBV7-2, the J call TRBJ1-4; D gene unclear. CDR3 in amino acids: CASSSRRGTTNEKLFF. CDR3 nucleotide sequence: TGTGCCAGCAGCTCGCGACGCGGAACAACTAATGAAAAACTGTTTTTT.